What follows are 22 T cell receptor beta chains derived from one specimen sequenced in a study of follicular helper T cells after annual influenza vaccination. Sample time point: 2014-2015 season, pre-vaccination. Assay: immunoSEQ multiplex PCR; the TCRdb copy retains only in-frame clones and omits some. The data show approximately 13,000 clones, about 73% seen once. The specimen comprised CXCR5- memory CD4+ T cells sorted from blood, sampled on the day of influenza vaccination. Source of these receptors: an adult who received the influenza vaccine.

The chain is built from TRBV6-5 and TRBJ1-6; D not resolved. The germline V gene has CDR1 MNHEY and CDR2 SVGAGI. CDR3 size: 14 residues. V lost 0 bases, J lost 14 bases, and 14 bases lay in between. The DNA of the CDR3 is TGTGCCAGCAGTTACTCCCTCGCCAGGCCCACCCTCCACTTT. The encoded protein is CASSYSLARPTLHF.

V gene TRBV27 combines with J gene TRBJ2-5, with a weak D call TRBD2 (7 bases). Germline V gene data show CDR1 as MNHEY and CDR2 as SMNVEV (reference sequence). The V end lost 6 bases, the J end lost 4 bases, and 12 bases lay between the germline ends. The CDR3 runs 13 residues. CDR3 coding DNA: TGTGCCAGCAGCCGGGGGGCCGGAGAGACCCAGTACTTC. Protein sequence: CASSRGAGETQYF.

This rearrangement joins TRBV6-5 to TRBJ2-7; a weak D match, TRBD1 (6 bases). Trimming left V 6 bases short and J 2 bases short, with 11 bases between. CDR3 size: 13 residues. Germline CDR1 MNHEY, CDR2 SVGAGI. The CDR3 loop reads CASRRTEAYEQYF. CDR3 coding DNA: TGTGCCAGCAGGAGGACAGAAGCCTACGAGCAGTACTTC.

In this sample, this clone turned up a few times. CDR3 sequence reads: CASSFPGGTEAFF. The DNA of the CDR3 is TGCGCCAGCAGCTTCCCGGGTGGGACTGAAGCTTTCTTT. V usage is TRBV5-1 and J usage is TRBJ1-1; D gene unclear. The V end was cut by 2 bases, the J end by 5 bases, with 10 bases between. This CDR3 region has 13 residues. Germline values: CDR1 SGHRS, CDR2 YFSETQ.

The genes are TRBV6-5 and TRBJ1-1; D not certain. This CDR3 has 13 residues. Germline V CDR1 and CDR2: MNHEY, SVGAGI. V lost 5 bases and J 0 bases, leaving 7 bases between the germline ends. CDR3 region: CASSGRLNTEAFF. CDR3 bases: TGTGCCAGCAGTGGACGGTTGAACACTGAAGCTTTCTTT.

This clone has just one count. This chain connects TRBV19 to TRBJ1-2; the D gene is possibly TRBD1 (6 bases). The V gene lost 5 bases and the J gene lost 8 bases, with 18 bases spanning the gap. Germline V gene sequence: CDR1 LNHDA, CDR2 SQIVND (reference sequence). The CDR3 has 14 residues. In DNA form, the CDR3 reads TGTGCCAGTAGTGTAGCCCGACAGGTCAGGGGCTACACCTTC. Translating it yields CASSVARQVRGYTF.

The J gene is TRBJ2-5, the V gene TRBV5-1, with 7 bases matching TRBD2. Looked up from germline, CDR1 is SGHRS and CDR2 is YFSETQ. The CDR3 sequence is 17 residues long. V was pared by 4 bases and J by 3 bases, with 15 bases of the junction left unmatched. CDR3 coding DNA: TGCGCCAGCAGCACCGGACTGACGGGGGGATTAAAAGAGACCCAGTACTTC. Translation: CASSTGLTGGLKETQYF.

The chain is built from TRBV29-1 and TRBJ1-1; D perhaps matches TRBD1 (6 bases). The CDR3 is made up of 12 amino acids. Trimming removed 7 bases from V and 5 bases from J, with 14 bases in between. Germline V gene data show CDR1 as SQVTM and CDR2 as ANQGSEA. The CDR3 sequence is CSARNRETEAFF. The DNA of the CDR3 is TGCAGCGCCCGGAACAGGGAGACTGAAGCTTTCTTT. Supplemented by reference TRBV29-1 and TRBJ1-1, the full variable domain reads SAVISQKPSRDICQRGTSLTIQCQVDSQVTMMFWYRQQPGQSLTLIATANQGSEATYESGFVIDKFPISRPNLTFSTLTVSNMSPEDSSIYLCSARNRETEAFFGQGTRLTVV.

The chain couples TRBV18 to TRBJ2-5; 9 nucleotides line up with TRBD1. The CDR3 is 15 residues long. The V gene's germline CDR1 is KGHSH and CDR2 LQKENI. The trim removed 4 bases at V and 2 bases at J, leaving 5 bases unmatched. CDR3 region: CASSRTGGWQETQYF. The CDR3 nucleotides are TGTGCCAGCTCACGTACAGGGGGCTGGCAAGAGACCCAGTACTTC. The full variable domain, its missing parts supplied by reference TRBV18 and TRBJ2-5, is NAGVMQNPRHLVRRRGQEARLRCSPMKGHSHVYWYRQLPEEGLKFMVYLQKENIIDESGMPKERFSAEFPKEGPSILRIQQVVRGDSAAYFCASSRTGGWQETQYFGPGTRLLVL.

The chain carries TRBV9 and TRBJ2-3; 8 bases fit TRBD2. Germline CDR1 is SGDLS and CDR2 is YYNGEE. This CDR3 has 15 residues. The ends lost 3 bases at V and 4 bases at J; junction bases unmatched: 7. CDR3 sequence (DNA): TGTGCCAGCAGCGCGCGGGGGGCCGGAGCAGATACGCAGTATTTT. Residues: CASSARGAGADTQYF. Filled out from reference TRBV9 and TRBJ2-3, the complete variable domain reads DSGVTQTPKHLITATGQRVTLRCSPRSGDLSVYWYQQSLDQGLQFLIQYYNGEERAKGNILERFSAQQFPDLHSELNLSSLELGDSALYFCASSARGAGADTQYFGPGTRLTVL.

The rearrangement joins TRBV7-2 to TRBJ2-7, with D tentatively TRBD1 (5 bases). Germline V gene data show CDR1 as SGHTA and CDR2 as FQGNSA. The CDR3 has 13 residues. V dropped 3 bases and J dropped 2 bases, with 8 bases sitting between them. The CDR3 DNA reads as TGTGCCAGCAGCTTCCCAGGGACCTACGAGCAGTACTTC. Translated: CASSFPGTYEQYF. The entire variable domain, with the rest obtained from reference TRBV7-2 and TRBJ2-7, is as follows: GAGVSQSPSNKVTEKGKDVELRCDPISGHTALYWYRQSLGQGLEFLIYFQGNSAPDKSGLPSDRFSAERTGGSVSTLTIQRTQQEDSAVYLCASSFPGTYEQYFGPGTRLTVT.

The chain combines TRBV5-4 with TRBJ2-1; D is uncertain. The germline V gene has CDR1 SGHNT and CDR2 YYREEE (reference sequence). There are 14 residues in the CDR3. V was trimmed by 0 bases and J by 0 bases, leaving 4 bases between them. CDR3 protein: CASSLGGSYNEQFF. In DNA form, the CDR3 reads TGTGCCAGCAGCTTGGGGGGCTCCTACAATGAGCAGTTCTTC.

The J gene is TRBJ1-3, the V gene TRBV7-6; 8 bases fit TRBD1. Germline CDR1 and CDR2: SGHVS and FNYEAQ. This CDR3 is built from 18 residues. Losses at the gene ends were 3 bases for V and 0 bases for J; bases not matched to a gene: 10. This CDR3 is CASSFVRRTGFSGNTIYF. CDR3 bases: TGTGCCAGCAGCTTCGTTAGAAGGACAGGGTTCTCTGGAAACACCATATATTTT.

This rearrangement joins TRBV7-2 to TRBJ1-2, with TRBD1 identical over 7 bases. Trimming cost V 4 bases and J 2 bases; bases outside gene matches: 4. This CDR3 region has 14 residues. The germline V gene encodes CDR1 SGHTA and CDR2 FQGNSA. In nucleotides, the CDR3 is TGTGCCAGCAGCTCCCGACAGGGCAACTATGGCTACACCTTC. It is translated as CASSSRQGNYGYTF.

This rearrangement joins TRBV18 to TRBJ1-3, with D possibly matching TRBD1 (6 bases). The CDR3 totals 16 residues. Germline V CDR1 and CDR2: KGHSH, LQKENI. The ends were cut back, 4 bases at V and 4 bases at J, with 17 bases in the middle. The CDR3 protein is CASSQSRGSSGNTIYF. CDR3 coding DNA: TGTGCCAGCTCACAAAGCAGGGGCTCGTCAGGAAACACCATATATTTT.

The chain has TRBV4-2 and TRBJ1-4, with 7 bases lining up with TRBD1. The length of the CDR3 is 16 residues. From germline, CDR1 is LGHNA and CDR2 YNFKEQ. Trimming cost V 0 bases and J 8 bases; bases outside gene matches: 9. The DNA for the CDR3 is TGTGCCAGCAGCCAAGAAGGTAGGGGGCAAGGAGAAAAACTGTTTTTT. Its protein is CASSQEGRGQGEKLFF.

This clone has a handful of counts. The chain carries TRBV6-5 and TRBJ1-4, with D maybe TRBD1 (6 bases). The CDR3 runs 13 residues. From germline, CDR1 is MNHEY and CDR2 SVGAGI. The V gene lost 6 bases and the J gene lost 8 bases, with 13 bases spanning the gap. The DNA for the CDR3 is TGTGCCAGCAGGAGGGACACCCTAGAAAAACTGTTTTTT. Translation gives CASRRDTLEKLFF.

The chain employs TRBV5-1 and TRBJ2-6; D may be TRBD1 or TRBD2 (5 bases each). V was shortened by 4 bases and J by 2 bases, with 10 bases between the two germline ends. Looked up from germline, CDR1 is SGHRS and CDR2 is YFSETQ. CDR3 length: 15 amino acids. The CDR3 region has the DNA TGCGCCAGCAGCACCGGGGACCCTGGGGCCAACGTCCTGACTTTC. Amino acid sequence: CASSTGDPGANVLTF.

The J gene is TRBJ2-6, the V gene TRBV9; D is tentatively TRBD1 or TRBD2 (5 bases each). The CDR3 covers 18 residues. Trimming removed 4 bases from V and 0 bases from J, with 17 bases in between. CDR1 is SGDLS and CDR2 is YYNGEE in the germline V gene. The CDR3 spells CASSRDGSPSSGANVLTF. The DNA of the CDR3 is TGTGCCAGCAGCCGGGACGGGTCACCCAGCTCTGGGGCCAACGTCCTGACTTTC.

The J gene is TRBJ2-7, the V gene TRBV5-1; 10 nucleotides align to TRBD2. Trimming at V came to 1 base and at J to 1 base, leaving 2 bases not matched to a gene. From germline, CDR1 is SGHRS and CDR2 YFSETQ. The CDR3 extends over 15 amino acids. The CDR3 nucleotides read TGCGCCAGCAGCTTGAATAGCGGGGGGTCCTACGAGCAGTACTTC. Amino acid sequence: CASSLNSGGSYEQYF.

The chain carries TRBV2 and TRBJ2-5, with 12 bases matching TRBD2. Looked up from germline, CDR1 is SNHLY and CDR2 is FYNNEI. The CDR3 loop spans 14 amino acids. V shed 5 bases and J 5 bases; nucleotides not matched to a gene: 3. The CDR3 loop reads CASSRTSGAETQYF. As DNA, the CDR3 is TGTGCCAGCAGTCGGACTAGCGGGGCGGAGACCCAGTACTTC.

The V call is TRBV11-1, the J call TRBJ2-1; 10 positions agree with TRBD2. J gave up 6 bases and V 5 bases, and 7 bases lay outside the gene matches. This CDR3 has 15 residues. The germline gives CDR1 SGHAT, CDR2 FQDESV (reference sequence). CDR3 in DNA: TGTGCCAGCAGCCAGCCGGGACTAGCGTTCAATGAGCAGTTCTTC. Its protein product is CASSQPGLAFNEQFF.